What follows are 18 T cell receptor beta chains derived from one specimen sequenced in a study of cytomegalovirus exposure and HLA in healthy donors (dated by TCRdb to about 2017). Library method: the immunoSEQ multiplex PCR assay. For the multiplex PCR, a mixture combining 60 forward primers for TCR Vbeta segments and 13 reverse primers for TCR Jbeta segments was used. In TCRdb, the immuneACCESS table is reduced to in-frame sequences with V and J assigned. These tables do not hold every clone; where another copy was compared, an unresolved V gene accounts for under half, and the others remain unexplained. Recorded for this sample are 100,000 to 150,000 clones; 81% of them occurred a single time. 4% of the sample comes from the top ten. The sample taken for sequencing was PBMCs. These receptors were collected from a man between 18 and 35 years old in good health and CMV-seropositive.

V and J are TRBV6-1 and TRBJ2-5; unclear D gene. V lost 2 bases to trimming and J lost 3 bases, with 10 bases between them. The germline gives CDR1 MNHNS, CDR2 SASEGT. This CDR3 is built from 14 residues. CDR3 sequence: CASSETARKETQYF. The CDR3 DNA follows: TGTGCCAGCAGTGAAACTGCCAGGAAAGAGACCCAGTACTTC.

V and J are TRBV4-3 and TRBJ2-1; 7 bases fit TRBD1. The CDR3 is 16 residues long. Germline V gives CDR1 LGHNA, CDR2 YSLEER. The junction had 5 bases not matched to a gene; V was cut back by 1 base and J by 2 bases. The CDR3 loop is CASSQVIQGAYNEQFF. Here the CDR3 DNA reads TGCGCCAGCAGCCAAGTTATCCAGGGGGCCTACAATGAGCAGTTCTTC.

This clone has a handful of counts. The chain uses TRBV5-6 and TRBJ2-7; the match to TRBD1 covers 8 bases. The CDR3 extends over 15 amino acids. Germline-derived CDR1 and CDR2 are SGHDT and YYEEEE. V gave up 4 bases and J gave up 1 base; unmatched junction bases: 7. In DNA form, the CDR3 reads TGTGCCAGCAGCGTAAGGGACAGGTATTCCTACGAGCAGTACTTC. Translated, it gives CASSVRDRYSYEQYF.

The genes are TRBV6-6 and TRBJ1-2; 8 positions agree with TRBD1. Trimming cost V 6 bases and J 2 bases; bases outside gene matches: 2. CDR3 size: 13 residues. CDR1 is MNHNY and CDR2 is SVGAGI in the germline V gene (reference sequence). The CDR3 reads CASSRQGNYGYTF. Here the CDR3 DNA reads TGTGCCAGCAGCCGACAGGGGAACTATGGCTACACCTTC.

This clone was counted between two and nine times. J is TRBJ1-2 and V is TRBV15; tentatively, D is TRBD1 (6 bases). V was pared by 2 bases and J by 6 bases, with 13 bases between. The length of the CDR3 is 14 residues. The germline CDR1 and CDR2 sequences are LNHNV and YYDKDF (reference sequence). The CDR3 spells CATSRPLQGNGYTF. The CDR3 DNA reads TGTGCCACCAGCAGACCCTTACAGGGAAATGGCTACACCTTC.

The rearrangement uses TRBV6-5 and TRBJ1-2; D is perhaps TRBD1 (5 bases). The germline gives CDR1 MNHEY, CDR2 SVGAGI. Trimming left V 6 bases short and J 8 bases short, with 16 bases between. This CDR3 is built from 13 residues. The CDR3 spells CASRLPGFRGYTF. CDR3 in DNA: TGTGCCAGCAGACTCCCAGGGTTTCGCGGCTACACCTTC.

This chain connects TRBV15 to TRBJ1-1; D not resolved. The CDR3 is 14 residues long. V lost 0 bases to trimming and J lost 9 bases, with 14 bases between them. CDR1 and CDR2 (germline): LNHNV, YYDKDF (reference sequence). The CDR3 spells CATSRDWSEYKAFF. The CDR3 DNA is TGTGCCACCAGCAGAGATTGGTCGGAGTACAAAGCTTTCTTT.

V gene TRBV6-6 combines with J gene TRBJ2-3; 8 bases fit TRBD1. V trimming: 6 bases; J trimming: 6 bases; junction bases outside the gene matches: 14. The CDR3 spans 16 residues. Germline V lookup: CDR1 MNHNY, CDR2 SVGAGI (reference sequence). CDR3 in DNA: TGTGCCAGCAGACGTAGACAGGGGAGGACTATGGATACGCAGTATTTT. This sequence encodes CASRRRQGRTMDTQYF.

A word on this clone: The sample has other DNA sequences that encode this CDR3 too. This chain joins TRBV10-2 and TRBJ1-2; the match to TRBD1 covers 8 bases. J lost 1 base, V lost 5 bases, and 3 bases had no gene match. This CDR3 comprises 14 residues. Germline V gene data show CDR1 as WSHSY and CDR2 as SAAADI. The CDR3 reads CASSQTGVNYGYTF. CDR3 DNA sequence: TGCGCCAGCAGTCAGACAGGGGTTAACTATGGCTACACCTTC.

The chain employs TRBV27 and TRBJ1-6; D perhaps matches TRBD1 (6 bases). V was trimmed by 4 bases and J by 6 bases, leaving 13 bases between them. The CDR3 runs to 15 residues. Germline V gene data show CDR1 as MNHEY and CDR2 as SMNVEV (reference sequence). CDR3 protein: CASSSQAGVNSPLHF. In DNA, the CDR3 is TGTGCCAGCAGTTCTCAGGCAGGGGTTAATTCACCCCTCCACTTT.

J is TRBJ2-3 and V is TRBV7-2; a weak D match, TRBD1 (5 bases). Germline loops: CDR1 SGHTA, CDR2 FQGNSA. This CDR3 is 12 amino acids long. Trimming left V 5 bases short and J 7 bases short, with 10 bases between. Here the CDR3 reads CASSRQGNTQYF. In nucleotides, the CDR3 is TGTGCCAGCAGCCGTCAGGGAAATACGCAGTATTTT.

This clone has a single count. The CDR3 coding sequence is TGTGCCAGCAGTGACCCAGACAGGACTAGCGGGTACTCCTACGAGCAGTACTTC. Translated, it gives CASSDPDRTSGYSYEQYF. The chain employs TRBV6-4 and TRBJ2-7, with 11 bases matching TRBD2. CDR1 is MRHNA and CDR2 is SNTAGT in the germline V gene. CDR3 length: 18 residues. V shed 2 bases and J 0 bases; nucleotides not matched to a gene: 9.

The V and J genes are TRBV27 and TRBJ1-1, with no clear D. The V gene's germline CDR1 is MNHEY and CDR2 SMNVEV (reference sequence). This CDR3 is 17 amino acids long. V lost 5 bases to trimming and J lost 1 base, with 20 bases between them. The CDR3 region has the DNA TGTGCCAGCAGTCCCTGGGAGACCCGGGTCAGGAACACTGAAGCTTTCTTT. This translates into CASSPWETRVRNTEAFF.

The genes are TRBV2 and TRBJ2-3; 10 nucleotides match TRBD1. CDR1 and CDR2 from the germline V gene are SNHLY and FYNNEI. The CDR3 runs to 14 residues. V gave up 7 bases and J gave up 5 bases; unmatched junction bases: 6. The CDR3 DNA is TGTGCCAGCATGACCGACAGGGGGCAAGATACGCAGTATTTT. Protein product: CASMTDRGQDTQYF.

This chain joins TRBV30 and TRBJ2-1; D unresolved. The CDR3 covers 12 residues. Trimming pared 0 bases from V and 8 bases from J, leaving 8 bases between. CDR1 GTSNPN and CDR2 SVGIG come from the germline V gene (reference sequence). The CDR3 nucleotides read TGTGCCTGGAGTGTACGACTCGATGAGCAGTTCTTC. Amino acids: CAWSVRLDEQFF.

The CDR3 sequence is CASSLRATYEQYF. Here the CDR3 DNA reads TGTGCCAGCAGTCTGCGTGCTACCTACGAGCAGTACTTC. The chain is built from TRBV14 and TRBJ2-7; D not resolved. This CDR3 region has 13 residues. Germline-derived CDR1 and CDR2 are SGHDN and FVKESK. V was pared by 6 bases and J by 2 bases, with 11 bases between. Complete variable domain (other parts from reference TRBV14 and TRBJ2-7): EAGVTQFPSHSVIEKGQTVTLRCDPISGHDNLYWYRRVMGKEIKFLLHFVKESKQDESGMPNNRFLAERTGGTYSTLKVQPAELEDSGVYFCASSLRATYEQYFGPGTRLTVT.

The rearrangement uses TRBV6-1 and TRBJ2-7; tentative D call: TRBD2 (6 bases). The germline V gene encodes CDR1 MNHNS and CDR2 SASEGT. CDR3 length: 16 amino acids. V lost 4 bases, J lost 4 bases, and 20 bases lay in between. For the CDR3, the DNA is TGTGCCAGCAGTGTGGCGGGGTCCGGGTTCCAATACGAGCAGTACTTC. Its protein product is CASSVAGSGFQYEQYF.

The V and J genes are TRBV30 and TRBJ1-1; D gene uncertain. The V end was cut by 1 base, the J end by 5 bases, with 5 bases between. The CDR3 has 11 amino acids. CDR1 is GTSNPN, CDR2 SVGIG, per germline (reference sequence). Here the CDR3 reads CAWSDRTEAFF. The CDR3 bases are TGTGCCTGGAGTGATCGGACTGAAGCTTTCTTT.